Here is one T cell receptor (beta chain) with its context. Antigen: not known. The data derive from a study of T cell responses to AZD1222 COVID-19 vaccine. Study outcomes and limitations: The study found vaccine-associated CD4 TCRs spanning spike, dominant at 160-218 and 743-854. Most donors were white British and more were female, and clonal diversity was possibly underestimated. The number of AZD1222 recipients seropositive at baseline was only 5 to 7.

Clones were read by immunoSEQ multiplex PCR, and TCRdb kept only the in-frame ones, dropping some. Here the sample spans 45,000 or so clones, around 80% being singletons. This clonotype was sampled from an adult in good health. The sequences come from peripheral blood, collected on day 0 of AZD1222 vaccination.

CDR3 sequence (DNA): TGTGCCAGCAGCCAATTACCCCAGGGCAATCAGCCCCAGCATTTT. The encoded protein is CASSQLPQGNQPQHF. The rearrangement uses TRBV3-1 (or the pseudogene TRBV3-2) and TRBJ1-5; no clear D. The ends were cut back, 2 bases at V and 2 bases at J, with 10 bases in the middle. Looked up from germline, CDR1 is LGHDT and CDR2 is YNNKEL (reference sequence). The CDR3 is 15 amino acids.